This T cell receptor beta chain was recovered during a study of blood T cell repertoires in COVID-19 (dated by TCRdb to between 2020 and 2021). Turning to the overall study: Samples covering the acute and convalescent phases of COVID-19 were provided by collaborators in the United States, Italy and Spain. The prospective study material was composed of cDNA or gDNA derived from T cells, B-cell-depleted T cells, or PBMCs. The dataset comprised deeply sampled blood TCRbeta repertoires from subjects exposed to, actively infected with, or recovered from COVID-19. A freely available public database, intended as a resource for researchers studying the immune response to SARS-CoV-2, is where the repertoires were released. The samples were drawn from the first 160 participants of the ongoing ImmuneRACE study and from 1,254 subjects provided by 6 global collaborators. Sample metadata almost always included a de-identified subject ID, COVID-19 status, age in years and sex. Where HLA class I and class II types were available, the types were taken from metadata supplied by the sample provider, not from assay-based typing.

Results the study describes overall, beyond this receptor: How much clinical and demographic metadata was included differed by source and by participant, and the metadata was provided uncurated.

The collaborating institutions used their own protocols to collect whole blood in K2EDTA tubes. For TCRbeta analysis, collaborator samples were shipped as frozen whole blood, as isolated PBMCs, or as DNA extracted from either sample type. The cysteine opens and the phenylalanine closes a CDR3 of 13 amino acids. Only the CDR3 region is kept as DNA, spanning 39 bases read in frame from base 1. The V and J ends are trimmed by 4 bases and 0 bases, leaving 7 bases between them. From a lookup of the germline V gene, CDR1 and CDR2 are SGHRS and YFSETQ. TCRbeta CDR3 regions were amplified from genomic DNA using the immunoSEQ Assay, a bias-controlled multiplex PCR. The study's own analysis went as follows. The number of nucleated cells in each sample was estimated by amplification of reference gene primers within the assay. To quantify the absolute abundance of each unique TCRbeta CDR3 rearrangement, sequence reads were collapsed and filtered. For each sample, productive Simpson clonality was calculated as the square root of Simpson's diversity index across productive rearrangements. TCRdb retrieved this table from immuneACCESS and kept in-frame rearrangements only. Not all clones are present; in checked studies, unresolved V genes account for under half, and no reason is known for the remainder. V and J calls and clone size are those listed in that table; D and trimming were worked out from the DNA. The sample data list about 80,000 clones, and 91% of these were observed just once. Under 2% of the sample rests with the top ten.

Note on this clone: Its antigen remains undetermined. No base qualities exist here, and no much larger clone lies one base off it.

The sequence is built from TRBV5-1 and TRBJ1-2, with the D segment identity uncertain. What was sequenced was peripheral blood. This clonotype originated in a woman aged 50 to 65 in a cohort sampled during active COVID-19. This receptor carries the CDR3 CASSLTANYGYTF. The bases are TGCGCCAGCAGCCTAACAGCTAACTATGGCTACACCTTC.